The clone carrying this T cell receptor beta chain was seen at least ten times. The sample is drawn from a study of T cells in Graves' hyperthyroidism and ophthalmopathy. Germline CDR1 reads MNHEY; CDR2 reads SMNVEV (reference sequence). V was pared by 1 base and J by 4 bases, with 10 bases between. The CDR3 contains 14 residues. Stability of Graves' hyperthyroidism was defined as absent ophthalmopathy progression within 18 months. Amplification targeted TCR beta CDR3 regions from RNA transcripts. Initially, a first-round RT-PCR of the TCR CDR3 employed the HTBI primer set. TCRdb reprocessed the multiplex PCR reads with MiXCR, giving one entry per CDR3 protein. The data show fewer than 350,000 distinct CDR3 sequences, about 21% seen once.

Sequenced: blood. The sequence came from a woman in her forties or fifties with Graves' hyperthyroidism. The V gene is TRBV27, the J gene TRBJ1-2; no clear D. CDR3 amino acids: CASSLLHTGYGYTF. The DNA for the CDR3 is TGTGCCAGCAGTTTATTACACACCGGCTATGGCTACACCTTC.